The clone carrying this TCR beta chain has just a few counts. The antigen is undetermined. This entry belongs to a study of T cell repertoires in cytomegalovirus infection. Across the whole study: Public TCR beta signatures marked donors with CMV infection and the matching HLA.

General study results and limits: CMV-specific TCR beta clonotypes restricted by HLA-C dominated the ex vivo response.

Germline V gene data show CDR1 as DFQATT and CDR2 as SNEGSKA (reference sequence). With V trimmed by 4 bases and J by 3 bases, 10 bases remained unmatched. The CDR3 loop spans 15 amino acids. TCRdb independently ran MiXCR on the reads; one entry per CDR3 protein. Of about 360,000 distinct CDR3 sequences listed, 15% to 20% are singletons. This chain connects TRBV20-1 to TRBJ2-7, with 9 bases matching TRBD2. Sequenced material: PBMCs. This TCR was recovered from a human donor in good health (CMV status not recorded). Some clones in this sample may be carry-over from other donors' samples. The DNA of the CDR3 is TGCAGTGCTAAGGCGGGGGGGAGTCCGAGCTACGAGCAGTACTTC. Translation: CSAKAGGSPSYEQYF.